This T cell receptor (beta chain) is drawn from a study of neoadjuvant anti-PD-1 for oral cavity cancer. Across the study: Around day 43, patients without progression received a fourth nivolumab dose before surgery. Notes on the study in general: With a few patients per group, TCR findings need larger cohorts.

The germline CDR1 and CDR2 sequences are SNHLY and FYNNEI. The ends were cut back, 1 base at V and 6 bases at J, with 12 bases in the middle. The CDR3 loop spans 14 amino acids. Blood libraries mostly used around 510 ng genomic DNA, six replicates each. Assay: immunoSEQ multiplex PCR; the TCRdb copy retains only in-frame clones and omits some. The sample has 14,000 to 15,000 clones, just over 70% seen once. For this clone: Its antigen remains unknown.

This chain uses TRBV2 with TRBJ1-2; D is unresolved. The sample in question was PBMCs, obtained before nivolumab (anti-PD-1) treatment. This sequence was found in a person aged 35-80 years with oral cavity squamous cell carcinoma. CDR3 amino acids: CASSEEEGNNGYTF. CDR3 sequence (DNA): TGTGCCAGCAGTGAAGAGGAAGGGAATAATGGCTACACCTTC.